This T cell receptor beta chain was obtained from a study of beta chain features in type 1 diabetes. cDNA synthesis used the whole RNA isolate, giving expressed TCRB sequences. Here immunoSEQ multiplex PCR was the method, and the copy in TCRdb shows in-frame clones only, minus some. This sample has around 200,000 clones; more than 10% occur once, and the top ten carry approximately 0.64%. V lost 5 bases to trimming and J lost 2 bases; unmatched junction nucleotides: 4. The CDR3 consists of 14 residues. The germline V gene encodes CDR1 LNHNV and CDR2 YYDKDF (reference sequence). This clone has only a few counts. Its antigen is unidentified. One heparinised draw of blood, averaging about 110 mL, came from each donor. Regarding the study as a whole: For Type 1 diabetes patients, all four CD4+ subsets carried TCRB CDR3s that were moderately but significantly shorter.

The sequenced sample was central memory CD4+ T cells from blood. The rearrangement links TRBV15 to TRBJ2-3; 7 bases match TRBD1. The sequence came from a woman aged 18-29 years in good health. CDR3 coding DNA: TGTGCCACCAGCCCAGGGGGAACCACAGATACGCAGTATTTT. Translating gives CATSPGGTTDTQYF.